The 9 T cell receptor beta chains below come from one sample, sequenced in a study of CD8+ T cells in alopecia areata. Once RNA had been extracted, it was reverse transcribed into cDNA to act as the sequencing template. The data were produced by immunoSEQ multiplex PCR, yet TCRdb's version contains in-frame clones alone and is incomplete. The data show tens of thousands of clones, with under 75% seen just once and over 15% held by the top ten. Sequenced here: CD8+ T cells sorted from blood, sampled at week 0. The receptors originated from a human donor with alopecia areata.

This clone was observed a few times. This chain connects TRBV5-6 to TRBJ1-5, with a weak D call TRBD1 (5 bases). The V gene lost 1 base and the J gene lost 3 bases, with 14 bases spanning the gap. The CDR3 covers 16 residues. Germline V CDR1 and CDR2: SGHDT, YYEEEE. The CDR3 spells CASSLQGEKDNQPQHF. The DNA of the CDR3 is TGTGCCAGCAGCTTGCAGGGAGAGAAGGACAATCAGCCCCAGCATTTT.

The chain carries TRBV6-5 and TRBJ1-1; TRBD1 is a possible D gene (6 bases). Deletions cut 2 bases from V and 0 bases from J, with 7 bases between. The CDR3 is 14 residues long. Germline V gives CDR1 MNHEY, CDR2 SVGAGI. CDR3 region: CASSYRDMNTEAFF. As DNA, the CDR3 is TGTGCCAGCAGTTACCGGGACATGAACACTGAAGCTTTCTTT.

The chain employs TRBV5-1 and TRBJ2-7, with 8 bases matching TRBD2. In germline, CDR1 is SGHRS, CDR2 YFSETQ. V lost 0 bases, J lost 6 bases, and 8 bases stayed unmatched. The CDR3 length is 15 residues. The CDR3 loop reads CASSLEGTRYLEQYF. The CDR3 nucleotides are TGCGCCAGCAGCTTGGAGGGGACTAGGTATCTCGAGCAGTACTTC.

The rearrangement joins TRBV4-1 to TRBJ1-2, with D unclear. With 1 base removed from V and 9 bases from J, the gap between germline ends came to 6 bases. CDR1 and CDR2 from the germline V gene are MGHRA and YSYEKL. This CDR3 comprises 11 residues. CDR3 in DNA: TGCGCCAGCAGCCAAGGGCCCAGCTACACCTTC. Translating gives CASSQGPSYTF.

This clone was recorded only once. The gene calls are TRBV7-9 and TRBJ2-7, with TRBD2 as a possible D gene (5 bases). Germline V gene lookup returns CDR1 SEHNR and CDR2 FQNEAQ (reference sequence). The CDR3 has 16 residues. The ends were cut back, 7 bases at V and 0 bases at J, with 19 bases in the middle. CDR3 nucleotide sequence: TGTGCCAGCACCCTAGTAGGAGGAACGAGCTCCTACGAGCAGTACTTC. Translation gives CASTLVGGTSSYEQYF.

The rearrangement joins TRBV18 to TRBJ2-5, with 10 bases that match TRBD2. The CDR3 is made up of 18 amino acids. Per germline, CDR1 KGHSH and CDR2 LQKENI. V lost 4 bases and J lost 1; bases outside the gene matches: 12. This CDR3 reads CASSRVAGGPRIQETQYF. CDR3 nucleotide sequence: TGTGCCAGCTCACGCGTAGCGGGGGGCCCGCGAATCCAAGAGACCCAGTACTTC. The complete variable domain, with remaining parts taken from reference TRBV18 and TRBJ2-5, reads NAGVMQNPRHLVRRRGQEARLRCSPMKGHSHVYWYRQLPEEGLKFMVYLQKENIIDESGMPKERFSAEFPKEGPSILRIQQVVRGDSAAYFCASSRVAGGPRIQETQYFGPGTRLLVL.

This chain joins TRBV7-9 and TRBJ2-1; D unresolved. Germline V gene lookup returns CDR1 SEHNR and CDR2 FQNEAQ (reference sequence). The CDR3 contains 16 residues. V was cut by 7 bases and J by 6 bases, with 22 bases left in between. The CDR3 loop is CASIPPPSGTGNEQFF. CDR3 DNA sequence: TGTGCCAGCATCCCACCCCCCTCCGGTACGGGCAATGAGCAGTTCTTC.

This clone was picked up a small number of times. This CDR3 is CSVEERVLGGSYEQYF. CDR3 in DNA: TGCAGCGTTGAAGAGAGGGTCCTCGGGGGCTCCTACGAGCAGTACTTC. The J gene is TRBJ2-7, the V gene TRBV29-1; maybe TRBD2 (6 bases). Germline values: CDR1 SQVTM, CDR2 ANQGSEA. With 0 bases removed from V and 0 bases from J, the gap between germline ends came to 15 bases. The CDR3 contains 16 residues.

The CDR3 sequence is CASSQGTLGQETQYF. The DNA of the CDR3 is TGCGCCAGCAGCCAAGGAACTCTGGGACAAGAGACCCAGTACTTC. The rearrangement links TRBV4-1 to TRBJ2-5; no clear D. Germline V gene lookup returns CDR1 MGHRA and CDR2 YSYEKL. The CDR3 loop spans 15 amino acids. Trimming removed 1 base at V and 2 bases at J, with 11 bases between.